Following are 3 T cell receptor beta chains from one sample sequenced in a study of read filtering for tumor transcriptome and immune sequencing. This library used roughly 400 ng RNA and molecular barcoded adaptors spanning alpha/delta and beta/gamma chains. TCRdb redid the calling of the reads with MiXCR, one entry per CDR3 protein. There are about 40,000 distinct CDR3 sequences in the sample; about an eighth occur only once, and 27% lies in the top ten. Source material: a population of CD138-negative cells sorted from bone marrow. These receptors all come from a donor at least 40 years old with multiple myeloma.

As regards this clonotype: A read error may explain this, as a much larger clone is one base away. The V call is TRBV20-1, the J call TRBJ1-2; D uncertain. The CDR3 loop spans 11 amino acids. Germline assignment: CDR1 DFQATT and CDR2 SNEGSKA (reference sequence). CDR3 sequence: CSARFSYGYAF. In DNA form, the CDR3 reads TGCAGTGCTAGGTTCTCCTATGGCTACGCCTTC.

This clonotype has at least ten counts. The gene calls are TRBV19 and TRBJ2-2; D ambiguous. The V gene's germline CDR1 is LNHDA and CDR2 SQIVND (reference sequence). Deletions cut 6 bases from V and 0 bases from J, with 11 bases between. This CDR3 comprises 15 residues. The CDR3 sequence: CASRRAAANTGELFF. The DNA for the CDR3 is TGTGCCAGTAGACGGGCCGCTGCGAACACCGGGGAGCTGTTTTTT.

Many counts were recorded for this clonotype. V and J are TRBV5-1 and TRBJ2-7; D might be TRBD2 (5 bases). Germline V CDR1 and CDR2: SGHRS, YFSETQ. Trimming took off 0 bases at V and 3 bases at J, with 7 bases between the two ends. The CDR3 sequence is 13 residues long. The CDR3 DNA reads TGCGCCAGCAGCTTGGACGGGGACTACGAGCAGTACTTC. It translates to CASSLDGDYEQYF.